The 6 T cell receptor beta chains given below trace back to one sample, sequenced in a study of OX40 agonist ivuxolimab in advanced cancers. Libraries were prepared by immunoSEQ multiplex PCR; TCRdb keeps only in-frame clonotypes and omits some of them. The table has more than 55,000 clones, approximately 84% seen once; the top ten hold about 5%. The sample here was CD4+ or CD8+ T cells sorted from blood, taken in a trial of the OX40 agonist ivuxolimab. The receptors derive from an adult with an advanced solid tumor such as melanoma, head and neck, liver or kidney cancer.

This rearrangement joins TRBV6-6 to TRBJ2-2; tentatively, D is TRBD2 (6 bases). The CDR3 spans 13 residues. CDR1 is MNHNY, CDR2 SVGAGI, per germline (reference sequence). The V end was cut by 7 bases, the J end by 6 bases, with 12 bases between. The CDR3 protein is CASKTGGSGELFF. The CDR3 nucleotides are TGTGCCAGCAAAACTGGAGGGTCCGGGGAGCTGTTTTTT.

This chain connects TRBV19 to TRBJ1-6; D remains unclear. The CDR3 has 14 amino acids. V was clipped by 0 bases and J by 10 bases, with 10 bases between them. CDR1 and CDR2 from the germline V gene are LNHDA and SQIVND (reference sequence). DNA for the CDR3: TGTGCCAGTAGTATAGAAGGGTTGGGGTCACCCCTCCACTTT. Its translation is CASSIEGLGSPLHF. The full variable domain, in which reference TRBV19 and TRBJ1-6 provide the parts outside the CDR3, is DGGITQSPKYLFRKEGQNVTLSCEQNLNHDAMYWYRQDPGQGLRLIYYSQIVNDFQKGDIAEGYSVSREKKESFPLTVTSAQKNPTAFYLCASSIEGLGSPLHFGNGTRLTVT.

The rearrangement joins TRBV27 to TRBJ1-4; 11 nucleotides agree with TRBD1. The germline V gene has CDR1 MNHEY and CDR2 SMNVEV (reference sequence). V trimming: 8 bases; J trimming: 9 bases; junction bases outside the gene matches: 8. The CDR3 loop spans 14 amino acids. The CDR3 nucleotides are TGTGCCAGCGGATGGACAGGGGGCCGTCAAAAACTGTTTTTT. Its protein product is CASGWTGGRQKLFF.

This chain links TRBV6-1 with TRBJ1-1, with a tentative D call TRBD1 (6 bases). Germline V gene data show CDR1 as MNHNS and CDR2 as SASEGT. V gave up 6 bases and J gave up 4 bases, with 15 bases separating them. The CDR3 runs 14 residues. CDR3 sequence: CASSMTGLSTEAFF. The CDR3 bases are TGTGCCAGCAGCATGACAGGCTTGAGCACTGAAGCTTTCTTT.

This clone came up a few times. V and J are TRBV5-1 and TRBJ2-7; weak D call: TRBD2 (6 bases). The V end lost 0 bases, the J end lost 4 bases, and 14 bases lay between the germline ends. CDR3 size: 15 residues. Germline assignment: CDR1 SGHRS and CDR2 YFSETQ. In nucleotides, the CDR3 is TGCGCCAGCAGCTTGGATGGTAGCGGAACTTACGAGCAGTACTTC. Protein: CASSLDGSGTYEQYF.

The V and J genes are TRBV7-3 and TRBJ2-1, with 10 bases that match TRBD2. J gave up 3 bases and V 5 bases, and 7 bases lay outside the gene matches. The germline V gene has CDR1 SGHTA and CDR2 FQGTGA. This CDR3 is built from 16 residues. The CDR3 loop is CASSPLSSGSYNEQFF. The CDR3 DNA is TGTGCCAGCAGCCCCCTCTCTAGCGGGAGCTACAATGAGCAGTTCTTC.